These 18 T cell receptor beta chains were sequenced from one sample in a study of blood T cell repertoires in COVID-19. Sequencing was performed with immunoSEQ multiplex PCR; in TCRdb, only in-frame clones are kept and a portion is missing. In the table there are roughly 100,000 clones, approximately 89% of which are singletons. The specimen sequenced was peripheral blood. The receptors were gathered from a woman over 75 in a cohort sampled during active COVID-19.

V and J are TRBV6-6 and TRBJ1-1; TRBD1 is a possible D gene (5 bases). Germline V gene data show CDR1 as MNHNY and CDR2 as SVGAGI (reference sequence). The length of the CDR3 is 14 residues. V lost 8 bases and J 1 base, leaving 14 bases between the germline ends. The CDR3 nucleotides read TGTGCCAGCGTTCGAGCGACAGAGAACACTGAAGCTTTCTTT. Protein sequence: CASVRATENTEAFF.

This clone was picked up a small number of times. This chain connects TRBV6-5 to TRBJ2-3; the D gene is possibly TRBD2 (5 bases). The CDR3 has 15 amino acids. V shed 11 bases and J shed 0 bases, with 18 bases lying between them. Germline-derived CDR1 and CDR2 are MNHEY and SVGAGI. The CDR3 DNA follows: TGTGCCGTGTCTCGGGTAGCGATGAGCACAGATACGCAGTATTTT. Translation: CAVSRVAMSTDTQYF.

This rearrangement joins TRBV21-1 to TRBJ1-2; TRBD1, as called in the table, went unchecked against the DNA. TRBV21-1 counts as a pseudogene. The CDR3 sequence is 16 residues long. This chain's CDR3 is CASSKALTGQNYGYTF. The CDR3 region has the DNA TGTGCCAGCAGCAAAGCCCTGACAGGGCAGAACTATGGCTACACCTTC.

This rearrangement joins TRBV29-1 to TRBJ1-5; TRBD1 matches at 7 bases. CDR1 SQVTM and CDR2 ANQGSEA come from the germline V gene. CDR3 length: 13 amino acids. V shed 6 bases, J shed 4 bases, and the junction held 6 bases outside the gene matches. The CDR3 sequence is CSVAGTENQPQHF. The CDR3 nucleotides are TGCAGCGTCGCCGGGACAGAGAATCAGCCCCAGCATTTT. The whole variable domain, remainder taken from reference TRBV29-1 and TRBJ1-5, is SAVISQKPSRDICQRGTSLTIQCQVDSQVTMMFWYRQQPGQSLTLIATANQGSEATYESGFVIDKFPISRPNLTFSTLTVSNMSPEDSSIYLCSVAGTENQPQHFGDGTRLSIL.

In nucleotides, the CDR3 is TGTGCCAGCGTCATTACGATGGAGCTAGCGGGGGGGAACAATGAGCAGTTCTTC. Its protein is CASVITMELAGGNNEQFF. The chain recombines TRBV5-6 with TRBJ2-1, with TRBD2 identical over 12 bases. Germline lookup yields CDR1 SGHDT and CDR2 YYEEEE. V shed 7 bases, J shed 5 bases, and the junction held 16 bases outside the gene matches. CDR3 length equals 18 residues. Drawing the rest from reference TRBV5-6 and TRBJ2-1, the complete variable domain is DAGVTQSPTHLIKTRGQQVTLRCSPKSGHDTVSWYQQALGQGPQFIFQYYEEEERQRGNFPDRFSGHQFPNYSSELNVNALLLGDSALYLCASVITMELAGGNNEQFFGPGTRLTVL.

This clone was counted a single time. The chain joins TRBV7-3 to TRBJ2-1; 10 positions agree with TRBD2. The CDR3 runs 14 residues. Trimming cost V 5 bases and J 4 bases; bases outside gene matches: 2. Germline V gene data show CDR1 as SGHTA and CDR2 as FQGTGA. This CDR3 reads CASSRTSGYNEQFF. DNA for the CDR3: TGTGCCAGCAGCCGGACTAGCGGTTACAATGAGCAGTTCTTC.

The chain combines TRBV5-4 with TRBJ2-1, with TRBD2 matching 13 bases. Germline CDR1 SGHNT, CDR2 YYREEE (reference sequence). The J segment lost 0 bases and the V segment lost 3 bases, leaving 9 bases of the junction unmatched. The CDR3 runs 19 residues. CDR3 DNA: TGTGCCAGCAGCTCGGCGCCGGGACTAGCGGGGAGCTCCTACAATGAGCAGTTCTTC. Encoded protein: CASSSAPGLAGSSYNEQFF.

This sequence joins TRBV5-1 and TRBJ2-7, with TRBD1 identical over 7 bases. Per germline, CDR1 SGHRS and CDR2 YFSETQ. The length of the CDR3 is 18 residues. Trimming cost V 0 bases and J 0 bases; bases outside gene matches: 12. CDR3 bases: TGCGCCAGCAGCTTGGGACAGGGCCGACCCGAGGGCTCCTACGAGCAGTACTTC. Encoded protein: CASSLGQGRPEGSYEQYF.

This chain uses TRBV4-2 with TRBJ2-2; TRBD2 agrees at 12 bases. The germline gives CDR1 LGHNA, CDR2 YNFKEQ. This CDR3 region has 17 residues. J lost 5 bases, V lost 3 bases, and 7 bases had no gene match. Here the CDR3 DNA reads TGTGCCAGCAGCCACCTTACAGGACTAGCGGGAACCGGGGAGCTGTTTTTT. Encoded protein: CASSHLTGLAGTGELFF.

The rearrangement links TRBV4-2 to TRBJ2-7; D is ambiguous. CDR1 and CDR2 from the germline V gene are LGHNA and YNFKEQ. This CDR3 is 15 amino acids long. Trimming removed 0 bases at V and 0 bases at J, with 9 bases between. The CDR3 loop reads CASSQEAASSYEQYF. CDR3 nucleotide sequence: TGTGCCAGCAGCCAAGAGGCAGCTAGCTCCTACGAGCAGTACTTC.

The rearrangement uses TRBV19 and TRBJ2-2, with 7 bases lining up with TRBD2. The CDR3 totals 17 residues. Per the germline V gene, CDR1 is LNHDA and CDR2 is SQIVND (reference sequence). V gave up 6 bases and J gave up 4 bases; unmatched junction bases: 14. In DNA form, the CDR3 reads TGTGCCAGTAGCCACCCCGGGGCTAGCGGAATCACCGGGGAGCTGTTTTTT. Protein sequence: CASSHPGASGITGELFF.

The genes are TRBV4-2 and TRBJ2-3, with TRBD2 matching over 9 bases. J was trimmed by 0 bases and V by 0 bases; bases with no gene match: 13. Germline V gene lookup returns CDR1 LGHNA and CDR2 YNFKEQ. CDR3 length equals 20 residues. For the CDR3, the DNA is TGTGCCAGCAGCCAAGAATTTAGGGCGGGGGGGCCGCCGAGCACAGATACGCAGTATTTT. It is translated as CASSQEFRAGGPPSTDTQYF.

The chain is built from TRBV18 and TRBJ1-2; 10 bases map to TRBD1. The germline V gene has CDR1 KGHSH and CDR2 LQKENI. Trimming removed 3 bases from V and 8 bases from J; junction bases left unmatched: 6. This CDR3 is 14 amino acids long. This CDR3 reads CASSPTGTGVGYTF. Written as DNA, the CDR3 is TGTGCCAGCTCACCTACCGGGACAGGGGTGGGCTACACCTTC.

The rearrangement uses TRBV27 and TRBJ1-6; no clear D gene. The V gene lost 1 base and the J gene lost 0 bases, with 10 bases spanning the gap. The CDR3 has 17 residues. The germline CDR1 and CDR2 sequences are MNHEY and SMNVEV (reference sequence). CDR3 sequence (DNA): TGTGCCAGCAGTTTATTTGGGAGCAGCTCCTATAATTCACCCCTCCACTTT. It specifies CASSLFGSSSYNSPLHF.

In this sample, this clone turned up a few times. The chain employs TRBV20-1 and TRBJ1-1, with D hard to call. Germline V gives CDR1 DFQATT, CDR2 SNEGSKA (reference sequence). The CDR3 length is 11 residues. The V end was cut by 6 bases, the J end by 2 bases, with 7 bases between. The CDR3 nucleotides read TGCAGTGCCCTATTAAACACTGAAGCTTTCTTT. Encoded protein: CSALLNTEAFF.

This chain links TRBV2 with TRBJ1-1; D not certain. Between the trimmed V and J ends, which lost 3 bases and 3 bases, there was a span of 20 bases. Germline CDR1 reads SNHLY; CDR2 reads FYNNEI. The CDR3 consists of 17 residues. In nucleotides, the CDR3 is TGTGCCAGCAGTGAGTTAGGTAGGGAGGCTCGGGACACTGAAGCTTTCTTT. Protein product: CASSELGREARDTEAFF.

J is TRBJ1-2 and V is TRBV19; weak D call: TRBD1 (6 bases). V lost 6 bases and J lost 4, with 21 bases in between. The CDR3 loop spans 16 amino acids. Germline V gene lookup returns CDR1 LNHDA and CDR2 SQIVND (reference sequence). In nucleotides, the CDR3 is TGTGCCAGTAGCCCCGCCATGAGGACAGCATTCTATGGCTACACCTTC. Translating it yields CASSPAMRTAFYGYTF.

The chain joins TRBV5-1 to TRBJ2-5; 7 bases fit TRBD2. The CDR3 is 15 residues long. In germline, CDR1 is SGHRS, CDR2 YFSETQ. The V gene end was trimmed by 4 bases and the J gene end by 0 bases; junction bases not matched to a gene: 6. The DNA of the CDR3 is TGCGCCAGCAGCGTTAGGCTAGCGGACCAAGAGACCCAGTACTTC. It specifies CASSVRLADQETQYF.